This T cell receptor (beta chain) was recorded in a study of T cells in Graves' hyperthyroidism and ophthalmopathy (dated by TCRdb to the late 2010s). At the level of the whole study: Peripheral blood samples were taken at initial diagnosis, before any treatment was given. To identify TCR V-J signatures that set the groups apart, the researchers used a discovery cohort of approximately 98 patients, made up of 40 to 45 with Graves' ophthalmopathy and around 58 with stable Graves' hyperthyroidism. Whether ophthalmopathy could be predicted prospectively was tested in an independent validation cohort made up of roughly 20 hyperthyroidism patients plus 17 patients who later progressed to ophthalmopathy. The approximately 90 discovery patients were randomly split 7:3 into training and test sets. Thyroid tissue and blood T-cell repertoires from about six Graves' hyperthyroidism patients were also compared in the study. Once sampling was done, hyperthyroidism patients were given methimazole at a starting dose of 30 mg daily, whereas ophthalmopathy patients were given high-dose intravenous methylprednisolone. According to the paper, TCR Vbeta CDR3 sequencing was carried out on some 130 peripheral blood samples, which came from more than 40 ophthalmopathy, around 75 hyperthyroidism and roughly 17 progressor patients. Study-level results and caveats: A 13 V-J signature model separated ophthalmopathy from stable hyperthyroidism, with 87.88% sensitivity and 81.08% specificity in cross-validation and 80%/75% in testing. Most expanded thyroid clonotypes (frequency above 0.001) were also detected in blood, a finding suggesting that blood repertoires may reflect thyroid immune responses. During validation, the model predicted progression to ophthalmopathy a median of around 6 months ahead of onset, with around 65% sensitivity and more than 72% specificity. No statistical method was used to set the sample size in advance, and investigators knew the group allocation.

Ends trimmed: V by 1 base, J by 6 bases; bases unmatched to a gene: 7. The CDR3, cysteine through phenylalanine, is 17 amino acids long. The retained sequence is limited to the CDR3, 51 bases, with the frame set at the first base. The CDR1 and CDR2 encoded by the germline V gene (reference sequence) are LNHDA and SQIVND. Moderately to severely active disease, a Clinical Activity Score of at least 3, a NOSPECS grade of at least 4, and a duration under 3 months were present in ophthalmopathy patients. Any patient with an uncontrolled infection, another autoimmune disease, pregnancy or lactation was excluded. Diagnoses were established on the basis of clinical symptoms, serum thyroxine and TRAb, thyroid ultrasound, and orbital computed tomography. PBMCs were isolated from around 10 ml of fresh peripheral blood by Ficoll-Paque density gradient centrifugation. Total RNA was extracted using Trizol reagent, and RNA quality was assessed on an Agilent 2100 Bioanalyzer.

About this clonotype itself: The target of this receptor is not known. Base qualities are not at hand, and no much larger clone is one base apart.

Amplification of TCR beta CDR3 regions was carried out from RNA transcripts. For the first round of RT-PCR on the TCR CDR3, the HTBI primer set was used together with the Qiagen OneStep RT-PCR kit. A second multiplex PCR round built the libraries, followed by size selection and purification. Libraries were sequenced paired-end with 100 bp reads on an Illumina HiSeq2000. For the original study's pipeline: SOAPnuke was used to process the raw data, throwing out any read that contained adapters or uncalled bases, had a mean Phred below 15, or lacked an exact constant-primer or identifier match. High-quality paired reads were merged with COPE v1.2.5, and unique nucleotide sequences were defined as clonotypes. MiTCR v1.1 was used to align clonotypes to the IMGT TRBV, TRBD and TRBJ reference segments. Analysis was restricted to V-J combinations with a frequency above 0.0001, which covered about 99% of repertoires. The TCS score was defined as F50 (clonal expansion) divided by E x V (chaos), with BLOSUM62-based TCRdist calculated between CDR3 peptides within each V-J. Welch's t-statistics and random forest reduced around 550 V-J features to 10 to 15, which were used in a naive Bayes classifier (R e1071). TCRdb reprocessed the public reads (quality trimming at Q25 with fastp, clone calling with MiXCR) and kept in-frame beta chains. Every distinct CDR3 protein forms one entry, paired with its most common genes and DNA. The V and J calls follow TCRdb's processing rather than the paper's. The sample table holds some 320,000 distinct CDR3 sequences, of which roughly 13% were seen once. Roughly 33% of the sample is taken by the ten largest.

This sequence originates from a woman aged 40 to 50 with Graves' ophthalmopathy. Source material: blood. The rearranged segments are TRBV19 and TRBJ2-2; 11 junctional bases match TRBD2. The CDR3 protein is CASSIVGASGGPGELFF. The bases read TGTGCCAGTAGTATAGTAGGGGCTAGCGGGGGGCCCGGGGAGCTGTTTTTT.